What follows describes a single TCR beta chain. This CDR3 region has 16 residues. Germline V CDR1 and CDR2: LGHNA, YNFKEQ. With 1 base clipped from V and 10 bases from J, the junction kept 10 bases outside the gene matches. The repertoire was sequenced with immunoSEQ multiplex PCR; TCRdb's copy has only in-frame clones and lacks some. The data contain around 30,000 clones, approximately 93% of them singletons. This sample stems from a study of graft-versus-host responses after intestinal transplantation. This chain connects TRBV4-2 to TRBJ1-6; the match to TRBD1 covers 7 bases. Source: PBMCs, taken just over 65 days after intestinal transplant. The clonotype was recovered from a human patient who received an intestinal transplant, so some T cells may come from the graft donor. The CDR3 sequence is CASSQGLTGLESPLHF. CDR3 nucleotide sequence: TGTGCCAGCAGCCAAGGTTTGACAGGGCTTGAATCACCCCTCCACTTT.